This T cell receptor beta chain was identified in a study of shared clonotypes between healthy human individuals. Overall study: Each donor contributed plates that comprised three CD4 naive, three CD4 memory, two CD8 naive and one CD8 memory.

This CDR3 is 16 amino acids long. Germline V lookup: CDR1 MNHNY, CDR2 SVGAGI (reference sequence). Trimming stripped 4 bases from V and 2 bases from J, with 17 bases between. Repertoires were generated with immunoSEQ multiplex PCR, while TCRdb's copy carries only in-frame clones and drops some. The top ten hold 0.39% of the sample, which has approximately 2.3 million clones, 85% to 95% seen once. The chain carries TRBV6-6 and TRBJ1-2, with D possibly matching TRBD1 (5 bases). The sequence was obtained from a man between 18 and 35 years old in good health. Some clones in this sample may be carry-over from other donors' samples. The sample was naive CD4+ T cells from PBMCs. The subset denotes: CD45RA+ positively selected. CDR3: CASSSLTGALNYGYTF. CDR3 in DNA: TGTGCCAGCAGTTCCCTGACCGGGGCCCTCAACTATGGCTACACCTTC.